These 24 T cell receptor beta chains share one sample of origin, sequenced in a study of beta chain features in type 1 diabetes. Expressed TCRB transcripts were sequenced after all isolated RNA was converted to cDNA. Some clones are missing from TCRdb's copy, which holds only in-frame ones; the method was immunoSEQ multiplex PCR. The table includes a few hundred thousand clones, more than 12% detected once. The source material was naive CD4+ T cells from blood. These receptors all stem from a woman between 18 and 30 years old in good health.

This clone was detected a few times. The V call is TRBV7-9, the J call TRBJ1-1; D unresolved. This CDR3 region has 14 residues. Germline CDR1 SEHNR, CDR2 FQNEAQ (reference sequence). The germline V and J ends were trimmed by 1 base and 1 base, with 7 bases remaining between them. CDR3 nucleotides: TGTGCCAGCAGCTTAGAACAACCGAACACTGAAGCTTTCTTT. Its translation is CASSLEQPNTEAFF.

Of note for this clone: The same CDR3 arises from other DNA sequences in this sample as well. The chain recombines TRBV29-1 with TRBJ2-5, with D possibly being TRBD2 (5 bases). Trimming left V 3 bases short and J 5 bases short, with 10 bases between. This CDR3 is 12 amino acids long. The germline CDR1 and CDR2 sequences are SQVTM and ANQGSEA. CDR3 sequence reads: CSVDGIGETQYF. The DNA for the CDR3 is TGCAGCGTTGACGGGATAGGGGAGACCCAGTACTTC.

The chain is built from TRBV28 and TRBJ2-7, with D tentatively TRBD1 (5 bases). Germline-derived CDR1 and CDR2 are MDHEN and SYDVKM. There are 12 residues in the CDR3. V was cut by 5 bases and J by 4 bases, with 9 bases left in between. DNA of the CDR3: TGTGCCAGCAGTCCGACAGAGTACGAGCAGTACTTC. Protein: CASSPTEYEQYF.

The J gene is TRBJ2-1, the V gene TRBV7-2, with D tentatively TRBD2 (5 bases). V was shortened by 5 bases and J by 6 bases, with 11 bases between the two germline ends. Germline loops: CDR1 SGHTA, CDR2 FQGNSA. The CDR3 has 13 residues. The DNA for the CDR3 is TGTGCCAGCAGCCTAGAGCGGAGCAATGAGCAGTTCTTC. Translating it yields CASSLERSNEQFF.

The chain uses TRBV5-1 and TRBJ2-5; possibly TRBD2 for D (5 bases). This CDR3 comprises 15 residues. Trimming shortened V by 0 bases and J by 4 bases, and 13 bases separated the two germline ends. From germline, CDR1 is SGHRS and CDR2 YFSETQ. The chain's CDR3 is CASSLVLNRGETQYF. DNA for the CDR3: TGCGCCAGCAGCTTGGTTTTGAATCGGGGAGAGACCCAGTACTTC.

This chain joins TRBV5-4 and TRBJ2-7; 7 bases line up with TRBD2. The CDR3 is 15 residues long. Germline CDR1 and CDR2: SGHNT and YYREEE (reference sequence). V trimming: 0 bases; J trimming: 7 bases; junction bases outside the gene matches: 10. This chain's CDR3 is CASSLVPSGSGEQYF. Written as DNA, the CDR3 is TGTGCCAGCAGCTTGGTGCCTAGCGGAAGTGGGGAGCAGTACTTC.

This clone showed up just a few times. The chain has TRBV9 and TRBJ2-5; 15 nucleotides match TRBD2. The germline CDR1 and CDR2 sequences are SGDLS and YYNGEE. The CDR3 extends over 16 amino acids. V lost 4 bases and J lost 5; bases outside the gene matches: 6. The CDR3 is CASSQGLAGGGETQYF. DNA of the CDR3: TGTGCCAGCAGCCAGGGACTAGCGGGAGGAGGGGAGACCCAGTACTTC.

The table lists this clone with a few counts. The chain couples TRBV29-1 to TRBJ2-3; D gene unclear. Germline-derived CDR1 and CDR2 are SQVTM and ANQGSEA. The CDR3 is made up of 14 amino acids. The CDR3 DNA is TGCAGTTACCTGCAGGTTATTAGCACAGATACGCAGTATTTT. Protein sequence: CSYLQVISTDTQYF.

The rearrangement uses TRBV6-1 and TRBJ2-5; D is ambiguous. CDR1 is MNHNS, CDR2 SASEGT, per germline. With 6 bases removed from V and 1 base from J, the gap between germline ends came to 9 bases. The CDR3 sequence is 13 residues long. CDR3 DNA sequence: TGTGCCAGCAGAAGAACGGTCCAAGAGACCCAGTACTTC. Translation: CASRRTVQETQYF.

This clone was seen a handful of times. The chain carries TRBV10-3 and TRBJ2-1; 7 nucleotides match TRBD1. Germline CDR1 and CDR2: ENHRY and SYGVKD. The V and J ends lost 3 bases and 9 bases, in that order; junction bases with no gene match: 8. CDR3 size: 14 residues. CDR3 loop: CAISEPTGLSEQFF. The CDR3 coding sequence is TGTGCCATCAGTGAACCGACAGGGTTGAGTGAGCAGTTCTTC.

The rearrangement uses TRBV29-1 and TRBJ2-3, with 14 bases fitting TRBD2. The junction had 5 bases not matched to a gene; V was cut back by 7 bases and J by 5 bases. The germline V gene has CDR1 SQVTM and CDR2 ANQGSEA. The CDR3 is made up of 14 amino acids. In DNA, the CDR3 is TGCAGCGCCCATGGACTAGCGGGAGGAGATACGCAGTATTTT. Amino acids: CSAHGLAGGDTQYF.

The J gene is TRBJ2-1, the V gene TRBV21-1; the table assigns TRBD2, which was not confirmed against the DNA. TRBV21-1 has pseudogene status. The CDR3 is made up of 18 amino acids. The CDR3 DNA is TGTGCCAGCAGCAAAGGGGGGAGGGATAGTAGGTGTTGGAATGAGCAGTTCTTC. Translating gives CASSKGGRDSRCWNEQFF.

In regard to this clone: The sample holds other DNA sequences that translate to the same CDR3. The CDR3 loop reads CAWSAGVGYTF. CDR3 nucleotide sequence: TGTGCCTGGAGTGCAGGGGTAGGCTACACCTTC. This chain connects TRBV30 to TRBJ1-2; possibly TRBD1 for D (6 bases). Between the trimmed V and J ends, which lost 1 base and 8 bases, there was a span of 8 bases. CDR3 size: 11 residues. Germline V gene lookup returns CDR1 GTSNPN and CDR2 SVGIG (reference sequence).

In this sample, this clone turned up a few times. V gene TRBV5-4 combines with J gene TRBJ2-3, with TRBD1 identical over 9 bases. Looked up from germline, CDR1 is SGHNT and CDR2 is YYREEE (reference sequence). Unmatched junction bases numbered 4, after V lost 0 bases and J lost 5 bases. There are 15 residues in the CDR3. CDR3 bases: TGTGCCAGCAGCTTGGGACAGGGGGTAGTAGATACGCAGTATTTT. It yields the protein CASSLGQGVVDTQYF.

This sequence joins TRBV19 and TRBJ2-1; D ambiguous. This CDR3 spans 14 amino acids. The V gene's germline CDR1 is LNHDA and CDR2 SQIVND (reference sequence). Trimming took 4 bases from V and 1 from J, leaving 8 bases between them. The CDR3 loop is CASSRSASYNEQFF. The CDR3 DNA reads TGTGCCAGTAGTAGGAGCGCTTCCTACAATGAGCAGTTCTTC. The full variable domain, in which reference TRBV19 and TRBJ2-1 provide the parts outside the CDR3, is DGGITQSPKYLFRKEGQNVTLSCEQNLNHDAMYWYRQDPGQGLRLIYYSQIVNDFQKGDIAEGYSVSREKKESFPLTVTSAQKNPTAFYLCASSRSASYNEQFFGPGTRLTVL.

This clone has only a few counts. The V gene is TRBV4-2, the J gene TRBJ2-7; D is unresolved. V lost 5 bases and J lost 2, with 13 bases in between. The CDR3 consists of 14 residues. CDR1 and CDR2 from the germline V gene are LGHNA and YNFKEQ. CDR3 nucleotides: TGTGCCAGCAGCAGCCAGGAACCCCCCTACGAGCAGTACTTC. This sequence encodes CASSSQEPPYEQYF.

V is TRBV9 and J is TRBJ2-1; TRBD2 aligns across 11 bases. The CDR3 loop spans 17 amino acids. CDR1 is SGDLS and CDR2 is YYNGEE in the germline V gene. V lost 0 bases and J lost 6; bases outside the gene matches: 8. CDR3 coding DNA: TGTGCCAGCAGCGTAGCCCTCACTAGCGGGAGTCCCAATGAGCAGTTCTTC. Protein: CASSVALTSGSPNEQFF.

This clone was picked up a small number of times. J is TRBJ2-7 and V is TRBV6-6, with 10 nucleotides matching TRBD1. This CDR3 comprises 13 residues. CDR1 is MNHNY and CDR2 is SVGAGI in the germline V gene (reference sequence). V was clipped by 2 bases and J by 7 bases; unmatched bases: 2. CDR3 nucleotides: TGTGCCAGCAGTTACGGGACAGGGGTAGAGCAGTACTTC. Residues: CASSYGTGVEQYF.

This clone showed up just a few times. The chain is built from TRBV7-9 and TRBJ2-1; 13 nucleotides line up with TRBD2. The CDR3 covers 16 residues. V lost 5 bases, J lost 7 bases, and 8 bases stayed unmatched. Germline V gene data show CDR1 as SEHNR and CDR2 as FQNEAQ (reference sequence). The CDR3 DNA sequence: TGTGCCAGCAGCATAGGGACTAGCGGGAAGTTGAATGAGCAGTTCTTC. Encoded protein: CASSIGTSGKLNEQFF.

CDR3 DNA: TGTGCCAGCAGCTTTCACGGGACACCTAATGAAAAACTGTTTTTT. This translates into CASSFHGTPNEKLFF. The gene calls are TRBV7-2 and TRBJ1-4; a weak D match, TRBD1 (6 bases). Trimming took 3 bases from V and 3 from J, leaving 11 bases between them. CDR3 size: 15 residues. Germline V CDR1 and CDR2: SGHTA, FQGNSA.

This clone showed up just a few times. This chain uses TRBV29-1 with TRBJ1-1; perhaps TRBD1 as D (6 bases). The V and J ends lost 6 bases and 8 bases respectively, with 19 bases between them. The CDR3 has 13 amino acids. Germline CDR1 and CDR2: SQVTM and ANQGSEA. This CDR3 is CSVVGHGRREAFF. The DNA of the CDR3 is TGCAGCGTAGTGGGACATGGGCGACGAGAAGCTTTCTTT.

This clone was observed a handful of times. The chain is built from TRBV27 and TRBJ2-5; D not resolved. The V gene lost 2 bases and the J gene lost 3 bases, with 7 bases spanning the gap. The germline V gene encodes CDR1 MNHEY and CDR2 SMNVEV (reference sequence). This CDR3 is built from 13 residues. CDR3 region: CASSLSPEETQYF. The CDR3 DNA sequence: TGTGCCAGCAGTTTAAGCCCCGAAGAGACCCAGTACTTC.

The chain links TRBV30 to TRBJ2-3; D not resolved. Germline V CDR1 and CDR2: GTSNPN, SVGIG (reference sequence). This CDR3 has 12 amino acids. Trimming shortened V by 7 bases and J by 3 bases, and 11 bases separated the two germline ends. In nucleotides, the CDR3 is TGTGCCTCCCCTGGCGGAACAGATACGCAGTATTTT. Residues: CASPGGTDTQYF.

This clone was counted a few times. The gene calls are TRBV6-5 and TRBJ2-2; 7 nucleotides line up with TRBD2. The length of the CDR3 is 15 residues. The V gene's germline CDR1 is MNHEY and CDR2 SVGAGI. The trim removed 6 bases at V and 1 base at J, leaving 5 bases unmatched. CDR3 amino acids: CASRIAGWNTGELFF. In DNA, the CDR3 is TGTGCCAGCAGGATAGCGGGCTGGAACACCGGGGAGCTGTTTTTT.